The clone carrying this T cell receptor (beta chain) came up a few times. Its antigen remains unidentified. CDR3 regions of TCR beta were amplified from RNA transcripts. Scientists carried out first-round RT-PCR using HTBI primers and then a second-round multiplex PCR. TCRdb itself ran the multiplex PCR reads through MiXCR, one entry per CDR3 protein. Among 600,000 to 950,000 distinct CDR3 sequences listed, 40% were seen once. This entry belongs to a study of Graves' ophthalmopathy and Graves' hyperthyroidism. Findings and caveats of the study: The blood repertoire also included most expanded thyroid clonotypes above 0.001 frequency. The model forecast ophthalmopathy progression, reaching around 70% sensitivity and roughly 72% specificity.

Ophthalmopathy donors were characterized by moderate-to-severe activity, CAS of at least 3, NOSPECS of at least 4, and duration under 3 months. Sequencing was performed on peripheral blood. This receptor was taken from an adult man with Graves' ophthalmopathy.

This chain's CDR3 is CSAKPSGRAGDEQYF. The CDR3 DNA sequence: TGCAGTGCCAAACCTAGCGGGAGGGCCGGGGACGAGCAGTACTTC. The chain uses TRBV20-1 and TRBJ2-7; 12 bases align to TRBD2. The ends lost 6 bases at V and 5 bases at J; junction bases unmatched: 11. The CDR3 runs to 15 residues. CDR1 is DFQATT and CDR2 is SNEGSKA in the germline V gene (reference sequence).